There are many counts of the clone carrying this T cell receptor beta chain. Its antigen is as yet unknown. The entry originates in a study of T cell repertoires in cytomegalovirus infection. In the study overall: CMV infection and matching HLA type were both indicated by public TCR beta signatures.

TCRdb used MiXCR to reprocess the reads, holding one entry per CDR3 protein. The sample contains 40,000 to 50,000 distinct CDR3 sequences, 20% to 25% of which appear only once. Broader study findings: Summed frequency of public TCR beta families distinguished CMV carriers with the relevant HLA. The ex vivo response was dominated by HLA-C-restricted CMV-specific TCR beta clonotypes.

Material: PBMCs, sequenced either directly or after in vitro stimulation (not recorded which). The sequence was obtained from a human donor in good health (CMV status not recorded). Some clones in this sample may be carry-over from other donors' samples.

CDR3 coding DNA: TGTGCCAGCACACCTGACCGGGAGACCCAGTACTTC. It yields the protein CASTPDRETQYF. The chain carries TRBV10-3 and TRBJ2-5; D is undetermined. Trimming took 10 bases from V and 5 from J, leaving 14 bases between them. There are 12 residues in the CDR3. In germline, CDR1 is ENHRY, CDR2 SYGVKD.